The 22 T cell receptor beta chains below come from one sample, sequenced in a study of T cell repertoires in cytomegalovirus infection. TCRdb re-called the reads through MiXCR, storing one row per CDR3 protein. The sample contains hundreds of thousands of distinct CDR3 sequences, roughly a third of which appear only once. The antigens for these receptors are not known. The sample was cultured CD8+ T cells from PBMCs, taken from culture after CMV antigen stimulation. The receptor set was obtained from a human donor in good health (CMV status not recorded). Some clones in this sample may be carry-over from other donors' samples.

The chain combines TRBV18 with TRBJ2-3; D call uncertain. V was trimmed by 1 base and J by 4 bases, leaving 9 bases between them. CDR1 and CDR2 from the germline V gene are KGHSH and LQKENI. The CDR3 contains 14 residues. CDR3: CASSPLPAADTQYF. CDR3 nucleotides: TGTGCCAGCTCACCACTCCCGGCAGCAGATACGCAGTATTTT.

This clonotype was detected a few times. CDR3 in amino acids: CSAHSLEAFF. The DNA of the CDR3 is TGCAGTGCTCACTCTCTTGAAGCTTTCTTT. This chain joins TRBV20-1 and TRBJ1-1; no clear D gene. There are 10 residues in the CDR3. V was trimmed by 5 bases and J by 7 bases, leaving 8 bases between them. Germline CDR1 is DFQATT and CDR2 is SNEGSKA (reference sequence).

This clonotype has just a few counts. The CDR3 DNA sequence: TGTGCCAGCAGACGCAAGCAGGGATTCACAGATACGCAGTATTTT. It codes for CASRRKQGFTDTQYF. This chain links TRBV12-3 or TRBV12-4 with TRBJ2-3; D might be TRBD1 (5 bases). Trimming pared 6 bases from V and 2 bases from J, leaving 15 bases between. CDR3 size: 15 residues.

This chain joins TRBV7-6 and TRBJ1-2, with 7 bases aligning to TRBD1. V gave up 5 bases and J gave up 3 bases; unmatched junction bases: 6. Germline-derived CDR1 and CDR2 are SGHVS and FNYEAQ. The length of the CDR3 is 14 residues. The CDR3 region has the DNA TGTGCCAGCAGCAATTCCGGGACAGACTATGGCTACACCTTC. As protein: CASSNSGTDYGYTF.

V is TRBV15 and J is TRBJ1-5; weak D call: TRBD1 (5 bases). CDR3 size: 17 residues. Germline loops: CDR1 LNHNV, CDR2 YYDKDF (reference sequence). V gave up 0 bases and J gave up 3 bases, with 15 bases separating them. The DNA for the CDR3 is TGTGCCACCAGCAGAGACACCCTCGGACAACTCAATCAGCCCCAGCATTTT. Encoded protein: CATSRDTLGQLNQPQHF.

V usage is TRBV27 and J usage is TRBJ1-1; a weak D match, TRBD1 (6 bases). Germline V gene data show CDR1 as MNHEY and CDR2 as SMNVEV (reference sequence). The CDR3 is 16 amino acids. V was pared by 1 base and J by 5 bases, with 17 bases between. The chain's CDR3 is CASSLLGASPGTEAFF. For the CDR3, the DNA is TGTGCCAGCAGTTTATTGGGGGCCTCCCCGGGGACTGAAGCTTTCTTT.

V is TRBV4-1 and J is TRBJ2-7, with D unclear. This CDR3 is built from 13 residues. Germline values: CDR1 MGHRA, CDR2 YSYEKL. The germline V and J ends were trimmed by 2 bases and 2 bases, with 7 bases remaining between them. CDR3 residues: CASSQYQAYEQYF. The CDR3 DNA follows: TGCGCCAGCAGCCAATACCAGGCCTACGAGCAGTACTTC.

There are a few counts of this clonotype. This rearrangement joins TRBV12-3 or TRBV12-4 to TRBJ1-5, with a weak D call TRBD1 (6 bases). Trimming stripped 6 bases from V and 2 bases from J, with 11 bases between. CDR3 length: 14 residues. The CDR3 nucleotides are TGTGCCAGCAGGTGGGGACACGGCAATCAGCCCCAGCATTTT. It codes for CASRWGHGNQPQHF.

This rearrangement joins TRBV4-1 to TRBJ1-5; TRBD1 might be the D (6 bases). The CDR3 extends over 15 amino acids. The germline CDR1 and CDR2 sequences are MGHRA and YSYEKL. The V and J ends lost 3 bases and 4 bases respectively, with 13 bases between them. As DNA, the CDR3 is TGCGCCAGCAGCCATTCCCTACAGGGAAATCAGCCCCAGCATTTT. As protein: CASSHSLQGNQPQHF.

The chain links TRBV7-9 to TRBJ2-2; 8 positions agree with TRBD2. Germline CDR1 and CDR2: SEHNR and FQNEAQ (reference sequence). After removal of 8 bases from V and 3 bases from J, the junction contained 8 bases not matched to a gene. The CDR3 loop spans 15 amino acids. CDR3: CASPLGGADTGELFF. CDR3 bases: TGTGCCAGCCCCCTCGGGGGGGCCGACACCGGGGAGCTGTTTTTT.

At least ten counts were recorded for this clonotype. The CDR3 spells CASTYSGLGNTEAFF. CDR3 coding DNA: TGTGCCAGCACCTATTCAGGGCTAGGGAACACTGAAGCTTTCTTT. The chain is built from TRBV6-1 and TRBJ1-1; a possible D gene is TRBD1 (5 bases). The V gene's germline CDR1 is MNHNS and CDR2 SASEGT. This CDR3 region has 15 residues. The V gene lost 7 bases and the J gene lost 1 base, with 16 bases spanning the gap.

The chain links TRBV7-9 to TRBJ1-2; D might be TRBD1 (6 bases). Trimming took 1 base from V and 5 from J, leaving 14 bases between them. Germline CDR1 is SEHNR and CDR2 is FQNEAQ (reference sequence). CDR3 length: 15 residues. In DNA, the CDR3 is TGTGCCAGCAGCTTAGGGGTACAGGGTGTTTATGGCTACACCTTC. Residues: CASSLGVQGVYGYTF.

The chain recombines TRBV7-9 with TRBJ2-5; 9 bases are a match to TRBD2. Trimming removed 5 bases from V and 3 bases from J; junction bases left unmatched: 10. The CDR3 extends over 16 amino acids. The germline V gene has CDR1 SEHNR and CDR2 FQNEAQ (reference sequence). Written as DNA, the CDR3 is TGTGCCAGCAGCAGAGCGGGGGGCCCAAACAAAGAGACCCAGTACTTC. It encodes CASSRAGGPNKETQYF.

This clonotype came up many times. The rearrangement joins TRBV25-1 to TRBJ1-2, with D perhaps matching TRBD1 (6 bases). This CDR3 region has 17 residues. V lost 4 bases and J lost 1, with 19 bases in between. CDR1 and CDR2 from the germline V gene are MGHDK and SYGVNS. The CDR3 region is CASSGPGQSYFNYGYTF. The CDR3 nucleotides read TGTGCCAGCAGTGGCCCAGGACAGAGCTACTTTAACTATGGCTACACCTTC.

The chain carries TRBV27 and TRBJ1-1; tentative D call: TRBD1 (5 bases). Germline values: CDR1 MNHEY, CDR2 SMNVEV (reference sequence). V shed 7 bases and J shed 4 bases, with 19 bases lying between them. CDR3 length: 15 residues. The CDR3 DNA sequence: TGTGCCAGCACCATCGGCGGGTCAGGGCTCACTGAAGCTTTCTTT. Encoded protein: CASTIGGSGLTEAFF.

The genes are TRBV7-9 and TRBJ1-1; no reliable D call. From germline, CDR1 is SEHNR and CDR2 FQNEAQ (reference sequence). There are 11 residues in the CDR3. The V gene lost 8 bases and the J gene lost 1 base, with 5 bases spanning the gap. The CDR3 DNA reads TGTGCCAGCCCGGGGAACACTGAAGCTTTCTTT. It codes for CASPGNTEAFF.

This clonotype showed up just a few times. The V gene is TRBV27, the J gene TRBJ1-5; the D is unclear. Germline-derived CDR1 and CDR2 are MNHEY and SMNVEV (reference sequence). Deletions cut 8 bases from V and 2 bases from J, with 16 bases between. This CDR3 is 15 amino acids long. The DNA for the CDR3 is TGTGCCAGCTCTGGAAGGGAAGCGGGCAATCAGCCCCAGCATTTT. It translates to CASSGREAGNQPQHF.

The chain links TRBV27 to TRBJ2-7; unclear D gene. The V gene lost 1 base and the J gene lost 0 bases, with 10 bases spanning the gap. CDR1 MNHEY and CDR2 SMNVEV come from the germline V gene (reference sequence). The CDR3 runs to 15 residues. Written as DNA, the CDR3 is TGTGCCAGCAGTTTATTTGGGCCCCTCTCCTACGAGCAGTACTTC. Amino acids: CASSLFGPLSYEQYF.

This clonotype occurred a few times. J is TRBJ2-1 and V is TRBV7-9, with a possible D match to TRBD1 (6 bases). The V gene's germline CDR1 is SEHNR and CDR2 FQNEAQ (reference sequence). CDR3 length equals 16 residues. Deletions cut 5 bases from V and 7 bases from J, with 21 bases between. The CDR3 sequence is CASSHSTGLLWNEQFF. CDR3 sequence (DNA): TGTGCCAGCAGCCATTCGACAGGACTCCTCTGGAATGAGCAGTTCTTC.

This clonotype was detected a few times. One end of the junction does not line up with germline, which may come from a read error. In DNA, the CDR3 is TGTGCCAGCACTGAATGGGGGATCAGAAAGACCCAGTACTTC. Its protein is CASTEWGIRKTQYF. V and J are TRBV6-1 and TRBJ2-5, with D perhaps assigned TRBD1 or TRBD2 (5 bases each). The CDR3 has 14 amino acids. Germline-derived CDR1 and CDR2 are MNHNS and SASEGT.

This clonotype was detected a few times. In nucleotides, the CDR3 is TGTGCCAGCAGCTTGGCGGGGTTGTACTATGGCTACACCTTC. Protein product: CASSLAGLYYGYTF. The rearrangement links TRBV5-5 to TRBJ1-2; no reliable D call. CDR1 is SGHKS and CDR2 is YYEKEE in the germline V gene (reference sequence). V lost 0 bases and J 3 bases, leaving 9 bases between the germline ends. The CDR3 totals 14 residues. Full variable domain (remainder filled in from reference TRBV5-5 and TRBJ1-2): DAGVTQSPTHLIKTRGQQVTLRCSPISGHKSVSWYQQVLGQGPQFIFQYYEKEERGRGNFPDRFSARQFPNYSSELNVNALLLGDSALYLCASSLAGLYYGYTFGSGTRLTVV.

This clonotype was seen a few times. This chain's CDR3 is CASSLLPGRGWYGYTF. CDR3 nucleotide sequence: TGTGCCAGCAGCTTGCTCCCGGGCAGGGGATGGTATGGCTACACCTTC. The chain combines TRBV28 with TRBJ1-2, with D perhaps TRBD1 (6 bases). Trimming stripped 6 bases from V and 5 bases from J, with 22 bases between. The CDR3 contains 16 residues. Germline loops: CDR1 MDHEN, CDR2 SYDVKM.